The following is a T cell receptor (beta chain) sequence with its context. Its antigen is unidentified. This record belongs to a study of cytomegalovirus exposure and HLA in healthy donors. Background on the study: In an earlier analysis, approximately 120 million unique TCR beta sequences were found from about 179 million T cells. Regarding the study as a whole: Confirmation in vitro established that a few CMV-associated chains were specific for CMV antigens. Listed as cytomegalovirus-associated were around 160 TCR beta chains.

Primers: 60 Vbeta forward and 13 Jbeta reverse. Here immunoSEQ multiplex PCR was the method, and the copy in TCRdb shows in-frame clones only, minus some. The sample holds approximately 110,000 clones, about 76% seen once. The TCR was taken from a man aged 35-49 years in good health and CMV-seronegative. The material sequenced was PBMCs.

The CDR3 coding sequence is TGTGCCAGCAGCTCGAGGACAGGAGGGGCTAGGAGGTACACCTTC. Protein sequence: CASSSRTGGARRYTF. V and J are TRBV7-9 and TRBJ1-2; 7 bases match TRBD1. The ends lost 4 bases at V and 11 bases at J; junction bases unmatched: 16. Germline values: CDR1 SEHNR, CDR2 FQNEAQ (reference sequence). The CDR3 contains 15 residues. Full variable domain (rest looked up from reference TRBV7-9 and TRBJ1-2): DTGVSQNPRHKITKRGQNVTFRCDPISEHNRLYWYRQTLGQGPEFLTYFQNEAQLEKSRLLSDRFSAERPKGSFSTLEIQRTEQGDSAMYLCASSSRTGGARRYTFGSGTRLTVV.